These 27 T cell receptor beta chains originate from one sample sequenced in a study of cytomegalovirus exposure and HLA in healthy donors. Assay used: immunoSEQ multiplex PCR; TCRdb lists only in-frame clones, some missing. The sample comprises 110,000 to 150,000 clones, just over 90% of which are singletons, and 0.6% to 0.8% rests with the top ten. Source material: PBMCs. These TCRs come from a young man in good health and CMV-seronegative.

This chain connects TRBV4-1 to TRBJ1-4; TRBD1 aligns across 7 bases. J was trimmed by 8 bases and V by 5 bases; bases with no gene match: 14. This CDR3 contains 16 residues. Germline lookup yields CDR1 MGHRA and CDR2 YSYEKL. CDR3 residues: CASSTPLGTVTEKLFF. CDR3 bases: TGCGCCAGCAGCACCCCCCTCGGGACAGTAACAGAAAAACTGTTTTTT.

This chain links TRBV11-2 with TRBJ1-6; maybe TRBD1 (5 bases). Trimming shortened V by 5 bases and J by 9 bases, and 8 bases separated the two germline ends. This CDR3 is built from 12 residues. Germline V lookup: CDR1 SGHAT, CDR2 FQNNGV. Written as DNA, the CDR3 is TGTGCCAGCAGCCTGGGGCGTTCACCCCTCCACTTT. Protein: CASSLGRSPLHF. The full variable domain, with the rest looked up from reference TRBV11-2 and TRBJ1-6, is EAGVAQSPRYKIIEKRQSVAFWCNPISGHATLYWYQQILGQGPKLLIQFQNNGVVDDSQLPKDRFSAERLKGVDSTLKIQPAKLEDSAVYLCASSLGRSPLHFGNGTRLTVT.

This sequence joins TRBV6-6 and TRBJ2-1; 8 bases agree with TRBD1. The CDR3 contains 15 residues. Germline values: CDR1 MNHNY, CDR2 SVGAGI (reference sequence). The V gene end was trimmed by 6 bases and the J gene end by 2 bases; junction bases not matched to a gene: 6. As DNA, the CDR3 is TGTGCCAGCAGACCTCAGGGGGCCGCCTACAATGAGCAGTTCTTC. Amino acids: CASRPQGAAYNEQFF.

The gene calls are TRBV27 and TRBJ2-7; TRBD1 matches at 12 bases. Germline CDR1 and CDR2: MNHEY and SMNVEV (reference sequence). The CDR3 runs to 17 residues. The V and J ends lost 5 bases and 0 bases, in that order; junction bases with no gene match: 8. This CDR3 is CASSNSGQGASSYEQYF. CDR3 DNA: TGTGCCAGCAGTAACTCGGGACAGGGGGCGAGCTCCTACGAGCAGTACTTC.

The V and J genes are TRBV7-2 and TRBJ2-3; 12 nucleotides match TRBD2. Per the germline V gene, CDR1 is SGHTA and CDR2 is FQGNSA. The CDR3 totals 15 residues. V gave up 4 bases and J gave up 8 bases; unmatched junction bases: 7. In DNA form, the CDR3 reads TGTGCCAGCAGCTCGACTAGCGGGAGCGGAGTTACGCAGTATTTT. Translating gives CASSSTSGSGVTQYF.

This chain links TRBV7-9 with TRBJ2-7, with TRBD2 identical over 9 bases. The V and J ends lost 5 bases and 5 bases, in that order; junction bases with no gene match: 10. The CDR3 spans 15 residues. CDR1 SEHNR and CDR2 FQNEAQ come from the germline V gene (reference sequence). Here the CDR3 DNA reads TGTGCCAGCAGCGCCCGTGGTAGCGGGGGCCACGAGCAGTACTTC. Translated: CASSARGSGGHEQYF.

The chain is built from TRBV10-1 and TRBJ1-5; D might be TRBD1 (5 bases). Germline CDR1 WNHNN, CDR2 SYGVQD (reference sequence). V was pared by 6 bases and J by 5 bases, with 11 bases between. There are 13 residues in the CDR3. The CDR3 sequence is CASRVWGDQPQHF. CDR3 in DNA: TGCGCCAGCAGAGTCTGGGGGGATCAGCCCCAGCATTTT.

CDR3: CASSLVAGGRYNEQFF. The CDR3 DNA sequence: TGTGCCAGCAGCTTAGTTGCGGGAGGGAGATACAATGAGCAGTTCTTC. The chain links TRBV7-6 to TRBJ2-1; 9 nucleotides align to TRBD2. The germline gives CDR1 SGHVS, CDR2 FNYEAQ. This CDR3 has 16 residues. V gave up 1 base and J gave up 4 bases; unmatched junction bases: 5.

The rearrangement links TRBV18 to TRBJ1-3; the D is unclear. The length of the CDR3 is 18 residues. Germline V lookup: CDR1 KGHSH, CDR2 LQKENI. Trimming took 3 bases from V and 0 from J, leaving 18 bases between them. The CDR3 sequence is CASSPRRTVDFSGNTIYF. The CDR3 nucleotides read TGTGCCAGCTCACCGAGGAGGACCGTAGATTTCTCTGGAAACACCATATATTTT.

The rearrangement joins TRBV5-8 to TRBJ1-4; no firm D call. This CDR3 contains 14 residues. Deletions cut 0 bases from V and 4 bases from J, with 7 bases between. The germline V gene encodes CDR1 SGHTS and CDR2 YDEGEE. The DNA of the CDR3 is TGTGCCAGCAGCTTGGGACTGATTAATGAAAAACTGTTTTTT. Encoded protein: CASSLGLINEKLFF.

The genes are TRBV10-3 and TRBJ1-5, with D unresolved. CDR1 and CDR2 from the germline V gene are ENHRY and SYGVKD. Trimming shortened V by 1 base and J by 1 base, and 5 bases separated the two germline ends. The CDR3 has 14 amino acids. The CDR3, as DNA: TGTGCCATCAGTGAGTTGCGCAGCAATCAGCCCCAGCATTTT. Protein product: CAISELRSNQPQHF.

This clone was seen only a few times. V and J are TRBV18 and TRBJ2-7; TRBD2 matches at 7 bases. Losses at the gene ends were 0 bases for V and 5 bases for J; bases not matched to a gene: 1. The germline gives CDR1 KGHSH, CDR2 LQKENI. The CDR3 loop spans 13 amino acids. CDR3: CASSPPGRDEQYV. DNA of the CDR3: TGTGCCAGCTCACCACCAGGGAGGGACGAGCAGTACGTC.

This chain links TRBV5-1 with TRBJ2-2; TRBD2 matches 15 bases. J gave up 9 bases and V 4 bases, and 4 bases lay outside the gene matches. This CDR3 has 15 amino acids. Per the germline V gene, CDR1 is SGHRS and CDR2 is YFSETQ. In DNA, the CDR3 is TGCGCCAGCAGCGGACTAGCGGGAGGGCTCCGGGAGCTGTTTTTT. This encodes CASSGLAGGLRELFF.

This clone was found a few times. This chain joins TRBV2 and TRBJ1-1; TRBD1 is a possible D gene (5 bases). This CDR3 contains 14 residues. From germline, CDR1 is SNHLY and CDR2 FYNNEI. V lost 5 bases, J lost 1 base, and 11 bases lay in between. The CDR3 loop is CASSTRTSNTEAFF. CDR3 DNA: TGTGCCAGCAGTACGAGGACATCGAACACTGAAGCTTTCTTT.

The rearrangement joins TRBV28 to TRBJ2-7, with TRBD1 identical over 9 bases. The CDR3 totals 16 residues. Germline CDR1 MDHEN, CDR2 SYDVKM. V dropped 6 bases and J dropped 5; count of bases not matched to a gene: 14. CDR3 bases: TGTGCCAGCAGATCCCCCGGGACAGGGAATTTCGACGAGCAGTACTTC. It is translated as CASRSPGTGNFDEQYF.

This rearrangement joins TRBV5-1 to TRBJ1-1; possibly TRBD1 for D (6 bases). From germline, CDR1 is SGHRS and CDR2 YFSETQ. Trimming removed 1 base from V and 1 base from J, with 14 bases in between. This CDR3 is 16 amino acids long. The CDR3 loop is CASSLLPGDANTEAFF. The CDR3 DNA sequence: TGCGCCAGCAGCTTGTTACCAGGGGACGCGAACACTGAAGCTTTCTTT.

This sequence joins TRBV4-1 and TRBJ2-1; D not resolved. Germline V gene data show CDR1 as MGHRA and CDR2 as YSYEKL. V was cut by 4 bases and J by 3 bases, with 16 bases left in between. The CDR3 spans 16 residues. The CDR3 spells CASSPTSASGYNEQFF. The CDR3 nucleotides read TGCGCCAGCAGCCCGACCAGCGCTAGTGGCTACAATGAGCAGTTCTTC.

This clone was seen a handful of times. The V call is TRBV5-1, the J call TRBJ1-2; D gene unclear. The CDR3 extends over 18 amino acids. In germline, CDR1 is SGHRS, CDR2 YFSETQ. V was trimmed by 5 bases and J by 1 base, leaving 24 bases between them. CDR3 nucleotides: TGCGCCAGCAGGACTATAGGGCTCTCGACCCTACTTAACTATGGCTACACCTTC. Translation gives CASRTIGLSTLLNYGYTF.

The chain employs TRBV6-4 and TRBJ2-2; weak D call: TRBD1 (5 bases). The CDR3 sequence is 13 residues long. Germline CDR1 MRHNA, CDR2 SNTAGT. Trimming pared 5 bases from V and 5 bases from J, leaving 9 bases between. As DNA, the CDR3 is TGTGCCAGCAGTTCCTCAGGGACCGGGGAGCTGTTTTTT. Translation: CASSSSGTGELFF.

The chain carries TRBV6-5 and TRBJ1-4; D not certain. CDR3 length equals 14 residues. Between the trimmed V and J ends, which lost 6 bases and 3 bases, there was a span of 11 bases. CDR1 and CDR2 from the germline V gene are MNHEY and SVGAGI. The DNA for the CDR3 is TGTGCCAGCAGGTCACTAAACTCTAATGAAAAACTGTTTTTT. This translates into CASRSLNSNEKLFF.

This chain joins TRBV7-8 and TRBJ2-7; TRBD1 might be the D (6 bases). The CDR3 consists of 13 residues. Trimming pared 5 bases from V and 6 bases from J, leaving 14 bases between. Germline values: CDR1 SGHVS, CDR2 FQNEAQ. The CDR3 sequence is CASSPGHATEQYV. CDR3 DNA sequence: TGTGCCAGCAGCCCGGGACATGCTACCGAGCAGTACGTC.

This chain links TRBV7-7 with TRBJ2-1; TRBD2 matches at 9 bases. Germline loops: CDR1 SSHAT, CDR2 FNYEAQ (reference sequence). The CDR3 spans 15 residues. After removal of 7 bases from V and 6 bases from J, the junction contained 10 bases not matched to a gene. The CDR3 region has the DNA TGTGCCAGCAACAGTCGCGGGAGGGCCTTCAATGAGCAGTTCTTC. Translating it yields CASNSRGRAFNEQFF.

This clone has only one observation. CDR3 protein: CAGTGTGNPEAFF. The CDR3 coding sequence is TGTGCCGGAACGGGGACAGGGAATCCTGAAGCTTTCTTT. This rearrangement joins TRBV7-9 to TRBJ1-1, with 9 bases that match TRBD1. CDR1 and CDR2 (germline): SEHNR, FQNEAQ (reference sequence). The CDR3 extends over 13 amino acids. Trimming took 11 bases from V and 6 from J; bases not matched to a gene: 10.

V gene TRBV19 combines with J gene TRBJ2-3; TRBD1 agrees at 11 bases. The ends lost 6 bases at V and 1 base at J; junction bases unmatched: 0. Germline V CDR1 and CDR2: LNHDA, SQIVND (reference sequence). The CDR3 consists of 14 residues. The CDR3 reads CASRDRGRTDTQYF. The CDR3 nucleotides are TGTGCCAGTAGGGACAGGGGGCGCACAGATACGCAGTATTTT. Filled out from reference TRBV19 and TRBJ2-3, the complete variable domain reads DGGITQSPKYLFRKEGQNVTLSCEQNLNHDAMYWYRQDPGQGLRLIYYSQIVNDFQKGDIAEGYSVSREKKESFPLTVTSAQKNPTAFYLCASRDRGRTDTQYFGPGTRLTVL.

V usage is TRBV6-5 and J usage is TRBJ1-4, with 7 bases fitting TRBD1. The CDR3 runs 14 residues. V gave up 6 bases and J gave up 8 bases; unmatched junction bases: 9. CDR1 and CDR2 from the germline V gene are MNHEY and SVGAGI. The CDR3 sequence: CASSRTGPNEKLFF. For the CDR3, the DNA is TGTGCCAGCAGCAGGACAGGCCCAAACGAAAAACTGTTTTTT.

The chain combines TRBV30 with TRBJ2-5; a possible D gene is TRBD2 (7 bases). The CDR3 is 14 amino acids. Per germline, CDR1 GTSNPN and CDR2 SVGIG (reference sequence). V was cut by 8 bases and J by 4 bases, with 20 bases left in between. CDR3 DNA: TGTGCCCGAAGAAATGGGGGGGCGGGAGAGACCCAGTACTTC. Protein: CARRNGGAGETQYF.

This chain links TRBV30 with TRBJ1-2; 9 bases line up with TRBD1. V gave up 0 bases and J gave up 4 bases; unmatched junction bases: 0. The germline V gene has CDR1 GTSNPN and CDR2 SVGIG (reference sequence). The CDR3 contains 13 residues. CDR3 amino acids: CAWSVQGAYGYTF. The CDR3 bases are TGTGCCTGGAGTGTACAGGGGGCCTATGGCTACACCTTC.